The 29 T cell receptor beta chains below were found in one sample sequenced in a study of T-cell memory formation after mild COVID-19. A single record per CDR3 protein comes from TCRdb applying MiXCR to the 5' RACE reads. The top ten clones hold roughly 44% of a sample with 58,000 or so distinct CDR3 sequences, roughly a quarter of them seen once. Source material: PBMCs or a T cell subset sorted from them (not recorded which). The receptors come from a man between 18 and 29 years old who had mild COVID-19 (a few samples of this study predate the infection). Cell type and time point are not known.

The CDR3 protein is CASSLNSGYEQYF. CDR3 DNA sequence: TGTGCCAGCAGCTTAAATTCAGGGTACGAGCAGTACTTC. This chain links TRBV7-2 with TRBJ2-7, with a possible D match to TRBD1 (5 bases). This CDR3 has 13 amino acids. Trimming pared 2 bases from V and 4 bases from J, leaving 9 bases between. Germline values: CDR1 SGHTA, CDR2 FQGNSA.

The V gene is TRBV4-3, the J gene TRBJ1-2; 11 positions agree with TRBD1. Germline assignment: CDR1 LGHNA and CDR2 YSLEER. The length of the CDR3 is 14 residues. After removal of 3 bases from V and 6 bases from J, the junction contained 3 bases not matched to a gene. In DNA, the CDR3 is TGCGCCAGCAGCCACCTGGGACAGGGGGATGGCTACACCTTC. This gives the protein CASSHLGQGDGYTF.

This clonotype has a handful of counts. The V gene is TRBV20-1, the J gene TRBJ2-7; 9 bases fit TRBD1. The germline V gene encodes CDR1 DFQATT and CDR2 SNEGSKA (reference sequence). This CDR3 has 13 amino acids. Trimming took 6 bases from V and 6 from J; bases not matched to a gene: 9. In nucleotides, the CDR3 is TGCAGTGCCAGCGAGGGGACAGGGATCGAGCAGTACGTC. The encoded protein is CSASEGTGIEQYV.

The chain links TRBV11-2 to TRBJ2-2; possible D gene TRBD2, 5 bases. The CDR3 is 15 residues long. Germline-derived CDR1 and CDR2 are SGHAT and FQNNGV. The V and J ends lost 1 base and 5 bases respectively, with 11 bases between them. The CDR3 DNA is TGTGCCAGCAGCTTAGCCGGGGTTCAGACCGGGGAGCTGTTTTTT. Its translation is CASSLAGVQTGELFF.

This chain uses TRBV19 with TRBJ1-1; D gene unclear. CDR1 LNHDA and CDR2 SQIVND come from the germline V gene (reference sequence). The CDR3 is 14 amino acids. Trimming removed 5 bases from V and 5 bases from J, with 15 bases in between. The CDR3 sequence: CASSPGSGGTEAFF. In DNA form, the CDR3 reads TGTGCCAGTAGTCCGGGTTCTGGAGGAACTGAAGCTTTCTTT.

In this sample, this clonotype turned up a few times. This chain uses TRBV4-3 with TRBJ2-7; D assignment may be TRBD1 or TRBD2 (5 bases each). The V end lost 3 bases, the J end lost 3 bases, and 12 bases lay between the germline ends. This CDR3 has 14 residues. The germline gives CDR1 LGHNA, CDR2 YSLEER. The CDR3 here is CASSQVRDGYEQYF. In DNA form, the CDR3 reads TGCGCCAGCAGCCAGGTCCGGGACGGCTACGAGCAGTACTTC.

The gene calls are TRBV4-1 and TRBJ2-5, with a possible D match to TRBD2 (7 bases). The CDR3 is made up of 16 amino acids. Trimming took off 1 base at V and 5 bases at J, with 17 bases between the two ends. Germline CDR1 and CDR2: MGHRA and YSYEKL. The CDR3 nucleotides read TGCGCCAGCAGCCAAGTTGAGGGGGGGCCGGGGGAGACCCAGTACTTC. Protein product: CASSQVEGGPGETQYF.

The chain is built from TRBV6-2 or TRBV6-3 and TRBJ2-7; TRBD1 might be the D (8 bases). The germline V and J ends were trimmed by 6 bases and 4 bases, with 13 bases remaining between them. CDR1 and CDR2 (germline): MNHEY, SVGEGT. The CDR3 is 13 residues long. The CDR3 reads CASRAGQAYEQYV. In nucleotides, the CDR3 is TGTGCCAGCAGAGCGGGACAGGCTTACGAGCAGTACGTC.

This clonotype appeared a few times. This chain connects TRBV12-3 or TRBV12-4 to TRBJ2-4; TRBD2 aligns across 7 bases. The V segment lost 3 bases and the J segment 8 bases; nucleotides outside the gene matches: 7. This CDR3 is 14 amino acids long. The CDR3 is CASSFGGGGDIQYF. Here the CDR3 DNA reads TGTGCCAGCAGTTTTGGCGGGGGTGGGGACATTCAGTACTTC.

The chain recombines TRBV4-2 with TRBJ2-1; TRBD2 matches at 11 bases. This CDR3 has 16 residues. V lost 1 base and J lost 5; bases outside the gene matches: 4. Germline V gene sequence: CDR1 LGHNA, CDR2 YNFKEQ. Written as DNA, the CDR3 is TGTGCCAGCAGCCAAGCCGGGACTAGCGGTAACAATGAGCAGTTCTTC. Translating it yields CASSQAGTSGNNEQFF.

The V gene is TRBV6-5, the J gene TRBJ2-7; TRBD2 matches 10 bases. The CDR3 is 16 amino acids. V shed 10 bases, J shed 3 bases, and the junction held 15 bases outside the gene matches. CDR1 and CDR2 (germline): MNHEY, SVGAGI. The CDR3 here is CATQGASGGDIYEQYF. In nucleotides, the CDR3 is TGTGCCACCCAGGGGGCCAGCGGGGGGGATATCTACGAGCAGTACTTC.

CDR3 sequence reads: CSVLGGRNYGYTF. The CDR3 region has the DNA TGCAGCGTCCTAGGGGGTCGAAACTATGGCTACACCTTC. The chain uses TRBV29-1 and TRBJ1-2; possibly TRBD1 for D (6 bases). CDR1 is SQVTM and CDR2 is ANQGSEA in the germline V gene. The CDR3 has 13 amino acids. The V end was cut by 6 bases, the J end by 2 bases, with 13 bases between.

This sequence joins TRBV7-2 and TRBJ2-7; D gene uncertain. Germline V gene sequence: CDR1 SGHTA, CDR2 FQGNSA. V was pared by 3 bases and J by 2 bases, with 11 bases between. This CDR3 contains 14 residues. CDR3 sequence (DNA): TGTGCCAGCAGCTTTTACGGCGGAACCTACGAGCAGTACTTC. Translating it yields CASSFYGGTYEQYF.

V gene TRBV5-6 combines with J gene TRBJ2-1; D call uncertain. CDR3 size: 15 residues. Per the germline V gene, CDR1 is SGHDT and CDR2 is YYEEEE. Deletions cut 7 bases from V and 7 bases from J, with 21 bases between. The CDR3 DNA reads TGTGCCAGCTTTTATACCGACCTGGGGTGGAATGAGCAGTTCTTC. Translated, it gives CASFYTDLGWNEQFF.

There are a few counts of this clonotype. The chain joins TRBV7-2 to TRBJ2-2, with TRBD2 matching 9 bases. This CDR3 is 18 amino acids long. CDR1 and CDR2 from the germline V gene are SGHTA and FQGNSA. V gave up 1 base and J gave up 7 bases; unmatched junction bases: 13. The CDR3 region is CASSLGPLASGDGGELFF. CDR3 DNA: TGTGCCAGCAGCTTAGGGCCCTTGGCTAGCGGGGATGGCGGGGAGCTGTTTTTT.

This clonotype came up a few times. The chain uses TRBV7-9 and TRBJ1-4; perhaps TRBD1 as D (5 bases). CDR3 length: 12 amino acids. V lost 10 bases to trimming and J lost 8 bases, with 14 bases between them. The germline V gene has CDR1 SEHNR and CDR2 FQNEAQ (reference sequence). The chain's CDR3 is CATQEGREKLFF. In DNA, the CDR3 is TGTGCCACCCAAGAGGGGCGCGAAAAACTGTTTTTT.

This clonotype has more than one count but fewer than ten. J is TRBJ2-1 and V is TRBV19; D unresolved. CDR3 length: 14 residues. Germline V CDR1 and CDR2: LNHDA, SQIVND (reference sequence). V lost 9 bases and J 0 bases, leaving 12 bases between the germline ends. The DNA of the CDR3 is TGTGCCAGCCACGGGCAGAGCTCCTACAATGAGCAGTTCTTC. Protein sequence: CASHGQSSYNEQFF. Together with reference TRBV19 and TRBJ2-1, the CDR3 gives the full variable domain: DGGITQSPKYLFRKEGQNVTLSCEQNLNHDAMYWYRQDPGQGLRLIYYSQIVNDFQKGDIAEGYSVSREKKESFPLTVTSAQKNPTAFYLCASHGQSSYNEQFFGPGTRLTVL.

The V gene is TRBV7-2, the J gene TRBJ2-3; TRBD2 matches at 8 bases. After removal of 5 bases from V and 2 bases from J, the junction contained 9 bases not matched to a gene. Germline V gene data show CDR1 as SGHTA and CDR2 as FQGNSA. CDR3 length: 16 amino acids. The CDR3 sequence is CASSLNSRGATDTQYF. The CDR3 nucleotides are TGTGCCAGCAGCCTGAACTCGCGGGGGGCCACAGATACGCAGTATTTT. Supplemented by reference TRBV7-2 and TRBJ2-3, the full variable domain reads GAGVSQSPSNKVTEKGKDVELRCDPISGHTALYWYRQSLGQGLEFLIYFQGNSAPDKSGLPSDRFSAERTGGSVSTLTIQRTQQEDSAVYLCASSLNSRGATDTQYFGPGTRLTVL.

The genes are TRBV12-3 or TRBV12-4 and TRBJ2-4; D call uncertain. V lost 6 bases and J 9 bases, leaving 15 bases between the germline ends. The CDR3 runs to 13 residues. DNA of the CDR3: TGTGCCAGCAGCAACGACCGAAAGGTCATTCAGTACTTC. Its protein product is CASSNDRKVIQYF.

The chain has TRBV15 and TRBJ2-1, with TRBD2 matching over 9 bases. V was clipped by 0 bases and J by 9 bases; unmatched bases: 0. This CDR3 has 13 residues. CDR1 and CDR2 (germline): LNHNV, YYDKDF (reference sequence). CDR3 loop: CATSRDSGSEQFF. The DNA of the CDR3 is TGTGCCACCAGCAGAGATAGCGGGAGTGAGCAGTTCTTC. Full variable domain (remainder filled in from reference TRBV15 and TRBJ2-1): DAMVIQNPRYQVTQFGKPVTLSCSQTLNHNVMYWYQQKSSQAPKLLFHYYDKDFNNEADTPDNFQSRRPNTSFCFLDIRSPGLGDTAMYLCATSRDSGSEQFFGPGTRLTVL.

The sample holds a few counts of this clonotype. The chain recombines TRBV6-2 or TRBV6-3 with TRBJ2-7; D is unclear. Germline CDR1 MNHEY, CDR2 SVGEGT. Trimming shortened V by 7 bases and J by 6 bases, and 22 bases separated the two germline ends. This CDR3 region has 15 residues. CDR3 sequence: CASNHPGPKGIEQYV. Here the CDR3 DNA reads TGTGCCAGCAACCATCCGGGCCCCAAGGGAATCGAGCAGTACGTC.

This clonotype was recorded a few times. This chain uses TRBV5-1 with TRBJ2-1; D is unresolved. V was shortened by 7 bases and J by 6 bases, with 20 bases between the two germline ends. The CDR3 is 15 residues long. In germline, CDR1 is SGHRS, CDR2 YFSETQ. The CDR3 is CASALVPPPPNEQFF. Written as DNA, the CDR3 is TGCGCCAGCGCTCTAGTACCCCCCCCTCCCAATGAGCAGTTCTTC.

This clonotype appeared a few times. V and J are TRBV5-5 and TRBJ1-1; a possible D gene is TRBD1 (5 bases). This CDR3 has 15 amino acids. Trimming pared 4 bases from V and 4 bases from J, leaving 17 bases between. Germline V gives CDR1 SGHKS, CDR2 YYEKEE (reference sequence). CDR3 sequence reads: CASSEGAPGGTEAFF. The CDR3 bases are TGTGCCAGCAGCGAGGGCGCTCCGGGGGGCACTGAAGCTTTCTTT. The whole variable domain, remainder taken from reference TRBV5-5 and TRBJ1-1, is DAGVTQSPTHLIKTRGQQVTLRCSPISGHKSVSWYQQVLGQGPQFIFQYYEKEERGRGNFPDRFSARQFPNYSSELNVNALLLGDSALYLCASSEGAPGGTEAFFGQGTRLTVV.

This clonotype was seen more than once but under ten times. The chain recombines TRBV20-1 with TRBJ1-5; D is unclear. The CDR3 runs to 13 residues. Trimming stripped 0 bases from V and 3 bases from J, with 6 bases between. CDR1 DFQATT and CDR2 SNEGSKA come from the germline V gene (reference sequence). The CDR3 nucleotides read TGCAGTGCTAGAGACATTGACAATCAGCCCCAGCATTTT. Amino acid sequence: CSARDIDNQPQHF.

In DNA, the CDR3 is TGCGCCAGCAGCCTTGCTCCTAGCGGGGGTGGGAATGAGCAGTTCTTC. Translation gives CASSLAPSGGGNEQFF. The gene calls are TRBV5-1 and TRBJ2-1, with TRBD2 identical over 10 bases. This CDR3 contains 16 residues. J gave up 7 bases and V 4 bases, and 11 bases lay outside the gene matches. The V gene's germline CDR1 is SGHRS and CDR2 YFSETQ.

The V and J genes are TRBV6-2 or TRBV6-3 and TRBJ2-7, with D hard to call. This CDR3 has 15 amino acids. Germline V CDR1 and CDR2: MNHEY, SVGEGT. V lost 0 bases and J lost 0, with 9 bases in between. CDR3 in DNA: TGTGCCAGCAGTTACTCCGTTCGGAGCTCCTACGAGCAGTACGTC. Protein: CASSYSVRSSYEQYV.

The chain combines TRBV6-5 with TRBJ1-6, with no clear D. The germline V and J ends were trimmed by 6 bases and 7 bases, with 4 bases remaining between them. The CDR3 sequence is 11 residues long. Germline CDR1 and CDR2: MNHEY and SVGAGI. This chain's CDR3 is CASRSNSPLHF. The CDR3 region has the DNA TGTGCCAGCAGGTCAAATTCACCCCTCCACTTT.

The chain is built from TRBV5-1 and TRBJ1-1, with 7 bases that match TRBD1. V gave up 4 bases and J gave up 5 bases; unmatched junction bases: 5. CDR1 is SGHRS, CDR2 YFSETQ, per germline. The CDR3 is made up of 13 amino acids. CDR3 sequence reads: CASSHRGKTEAFF. Written as DNA, the CDR3 is TGCGCCAGCAGCCACAGGGGAAAGACTGAAGCTTTCTTT.

This clonotype occurred a few times. The V call is TRBV7-9, the J call TRBJ2-5, with D possibly being TRBD2 (7 bases). Per germline, CDR1 SEHNR and CDR2 FQNEAQ (reference sequence). The germline V and J ends were trimmed by 3 bases and 1 base, with 12 bases remaining between them. CDR3 size: 15 residues. The CDR3: CASSFFGGPQETQYF. The DNA for the CDR3 is TGTGCCAGCAGCTTTTTCGGGGGGCCCCAAGAGACCCAGTACTTC. The full variable domain, its missing parts supplied by reference TRBV7-9 and TRBJ2-5, is DTGVSQNPRHKITKRGQNVTFRCDPISEHNRLYWYRQTLGQGPEFLTYFQNEAQLEKSRLLSDRFSAERPKGSFSTLEIQRTEQGDSAMYLCASSFFGGPQETQYFGPGTRLLVL.